What follows describes a single TCR beta chain. What this receptor recognizes is not known. No base quality values were provided; no much bigger clone lies one nucleotide off. The data belong to a study of blood T cell repertoires in COVID-19 (dated by TCRdb to 2020 to 2021). Looking at the study overall: Collaborator samples came from the United States, Italy and Spain and covered acute and convalescent phases of COVID-19. The prospective study material was composed of cDNA or gDNA derived from T cells, B-cell-depleted T cells, or PBMCs. Deeply sampled blood TCRbeta repertoires from subjects exposed to, actively infected with, or recovered from COVID-19 were included in the dataset. A freely available public database, intended as a resource for researchers studying the immune response to SARS-CoV-2, is where the repertoires were released. Samples were obtained from the ongoing ImmuneRACE study (first 160 participants) and from about 1,300 subjects provided by 6 global collaborators. A de-identified subject ID, COVID-19 status, age in years and sex were almost always included in the sample metadata. Where HLA class I and class II types were available, the types were taken from metadata supplied by the sample provider, not from assay-based typing.

V has 0 bases trimmed and J has 1 base trimmed; junction bases matching no gene number 14. CDR1 SGHRS and CDR2 YFSETQ were looked up in the germline V gene. The CDR3 contains 19 residues, cysteine and phenylalanine counted. The sequence is cut down to CDR3 DNA, 57 bases in frame from base 1. One collaborating source in Seattle enrolled patients during active infection and followed them longitudinally through the course of disease. Each collaborating institution followed its own protocols to collect whole blood in K2EDTA tubes. For TCRbeta analysis, collaborators shipped samples in one of three forms: frozen whole blood, isolated PBMCs, or DNA extracted from either of those sample types. Points the paper makes about the study in general: The amount of clinical and demographic metadata varied by source and participant and was provided uncurated.

The immunoSEQ Assay, a bias-controlled multiplex PCR, was used to amplify TCRbeta CDR3 regions from genomic DNA. The source study handled its data this way. Within the assay, amplification of reference gene primers was used to estimate how many nucleated cells each sample contained. Sequence reads were collapsed and filtered to measure the absolute abundance of every unique TCRbeta CDR3 rearrangement. For each sample, productive Simpson clonality was calculated as the square root of Simpson's diversity index across productive rearrangements. TCRdb mirrors the immuneACCESS table, restricted to in-frame sequences. Some clones are absent from its copies; in checked studies, under half trace to an unresolved V gene, and the reason for the others is unknown. V, J and clone size reflect that table, while D and trimming were determined from the DNA. The sample table lists roughly 460,000 clones, around nine tenths of them with a count of one. Roughly 0.76% of the sample is in the top ten clones.

The sample was peripheral blood. Rearrangement joined TRBV5-1 to TRBJ2-7; TRBD2 agrees with 9 junctional bases. The TCR originated in a man younger than 30 with COVID-19, enrolled during active disease. The CDR3 loop reads CASSLGLAGTTSTSYEQYF. The nucleotides are TGCGCCAGCAGCTTGGGGCTAGCGGGGACCACATCGACATCCTACGAGCAGTACTTC.